The 30 T cell receptor beta chains reported below all come from one sample, sequenced in a study of T cells in Graves' hyperthyroidism and ophthalmopathy (dated by TCRdb to the late 2010s). The library came from multiplex PCR. TCRdb shows the sequencer as Illumina HiSeq 2000. The TCR beta CDR3 regions were amplified from the RNA transcripts. A first-round RT-PCR of the TCR CDR3 used the HTBI primer set with the Qiagen OneStep RT-PCR kit. TCRdb passed the public sequencing reads through fastp at Q25 and MiXCR, retaining productive beta sequences. A single entry per CDR3 protein holds the most common genes and DNA from its merged rows. This sample gives a few hundred thousand distinct CDR3 sequences in total; about 14% of them show up just once. The top ten clones comprise 20% of the sample. Sequences were obtained from blood. The origin of the receptors is a man younger than 45 with Graves' hyperthyroidism that later progressed to Graves' ophthalmopathy.

The rearrangement joins TRBV5-1 to TRBJ2-5, with D unclear. The CDR3 extends over 14 amino acids. Germline CDR1 reads SGHRS; CDR2 reads YFSETQ. V lost 0 bases, J lost 5 bases, and 11 bases lay in between. The CDR3 region is CASSLDKVDETQYF. Written as DNA, the CDR3 is TGCGCCAGCAGCTTGGACAAGGTAGATGAGACCCAGTACTTC.

The sample holds a few counts of this clonotype. V and J are TRBV19 and TRBJ1-1; D unclear. The CDR3 runs 14 residues. V was pared by 5 bases and J by 4 bases, with 14 bases between. Germline values: CDR1 LNHDA, CDR2 SQIVND (reference sequence). The CDR3, as DNA: TGTGCCAGTAGTGTATACCGGGAGGCCACTGAAGCTTTCTTT. Its protein is CASSVYREATEAFF.

This clonotype was recorded at least ten times. The rearrangement uses TRBV6-2 or TRBV6-3 and TRBJ2-7, with 7 bases identical to TRBD1. Germline V gene sequence: CDR1 MNHEY, CDR2 SVGEGT. The CDR3 is 14 residues long. Losses at the gene ends were 2 bases for V and 2 bases for J; bases not matched to a gene: 3. This CDR3 is CASSYPGTAYEQYF. CDR3 DNA: TGTGCCAGCAGTTACCCCGGGACAGCCTACGAGCAGTACTTC.

Note on this clonotype: This may arise from a read error, as a much more abundant clone is one base away. The V and J genes are TRBV12-3 or TRBV12-4 and TRBJ1-2; D not certain. The CDR3 has 12 amino acids. CDR3 sequence: CASSLGDYDYTF. In nucleotides, the CDR3 is TGTGCCAGCAGTTTAGGTGACTATGACTACACCTTC.

The V and J genes are TRBV5-1 and TRBJ1-4, with D perhaps matching TRBD1 (5 bases). The CDR3 is 14 residues long. In germline, CDR1 is SGHRS, CDR2 YFSETQ. Deletions cut 2 bases from V and 7 bases from J, with 12 bases between. For the CDR3, the DNA is TGCGCCAGCAGCTTAGGAGGGACGGGTGAAAAACTGTTTTTT. This gives the protein CASSLGGTGEKLFF.

To note about this clonotype: The junction differs from germline at one of its ends, possibly a read error. The chain joins TRBV14 to TRBJ1-1; the D is unclear. The CDR3 spans 18 residues. The germline CDR1 and CDR2 sequences are SGHDN and FVKESK. In nucleotides, the CDR3 is TGTGCCAGCAGCCAAACCCAGCGGAGAAACACAGAGAACACTGAAGCTTGCTTT. Translating gives CASSQTQRRNTENTEACF.

The chain couples TRBV7-2 to TRBJ2-5, with 13 bases aligning to TRBD2. Trimming removed 5 bases from V and 9 bases from J; junction bases left unmatched: 6. Germline CDR1 reads SGHTA; CDR2 reads FQGNSA. The CDR3 spans 14 residues. The CDR3 coding sequence is TGTGCCAGCAGCACCTGGACTAGCGGGGGATCCCAGTACTTC. It translates to CASSTWTSGGSQYF.

This clonotype appeared many times. The chain has TRBV20-1 and TRBJ1-5; perhaps TRBD1 as D (6 bases). Germline V gene sequence: CDR1 DFQATT, CDR2 SNEGSKA (reference sequence). The V end lost 3 bases, the J end lost 4 bases, and 16 bases lay between the germline ends. CDR3 length: 15 residues. In DNA form, the CDR3 reads TGCAGTGCTAGGGACTCCCGAGGGGGTAATCAGCCCCAGCATTTT. The encoded protein is CSARDSRGGNQPQHF.

This clonotype was seen at least ten times. The chain links TRBV20-1 to TRBJ2-3, with D tentatively TRBD2 (6 bases). CDR3 size: 14 residues. Trimming removed 1 base from V and 4 bases from J, with 12 bases in between. Germline CDR1 reads DFQATT; CDR2 reads SNEGSKA (reference sequence). Here the CDR3 DNA reads TGCAGTGCTAGAGCGGGACTGGCGGCAGATACGCAGTATTTT. It is translated as CSARAGLAADTQYF.

This clonotype was observed a few times. The V gene is TRBV6-6, the J gene TRBJ1-2; a possible D gene is TRBD1 (5 bases). With 2 bases removed from V and 6 bases from J, the gap between germline ends came to 13 bases. The CDR3 length is 14 residues. From germline, CDR1 is MNHNY and CDR2 SVGAGI (reference sequence). This CDR3 is CASSYEGDGNGYTF. The CDR3 DNA is TGTGCCAGCAGTTACGAAGGGGATGGAAATGGCTACACCTTC.

In this sample, this clonotype turned up many times. This chain links TRBV12-3 or TRBV12-4 with TRBJ1-1; no clear D. Trimming took off 5 bases at V and 8 bases at J, with 6 bases between the two ends. There are 10 residues in the CDR3. This CDR3 is CASSGVEAFF. As DNA, the CDR3 is TGTGCCAGCAGTGGGGTCGAAGCTTTCTTT.

This clonotype was counted many times. The CDR3 sequence is CSVPGTPNEKLFF. CDR3 coding DNA: TGCAGCGTGCCCGGGACCCCTAATGAAAAACTGTTTTTT. The gene calls are TRBV29-1 and TRBJ1-4; D possibly corresponds to TRBD1 (5 bases). V lost 6 bases to trimming and J lost 3 bases, with 11 bases between them. From germline, CDR1 is SQVTM and CDR2 ANQGSEA. The CDR3 totals 13 residues.

Only a few counts were recorded for this clonotype. The J gene is TRBJ2-5, the V gene TRBV18; D is possibly TRBD1 (6 bases). Trimming removed 1 base at V and 5 bases at J, with 11 bases between. The CDR3 runs to 14 residues. CDR1 KGHSH and CDR2 LQKENI come from the germline V gene. DNA for the CDR3: TGTGCCAGCTCACCACTTGACAGGATCGAGACCCAGTACTTC. This codes for CASSPLDRIETQYF.

At least ten counts were recorded for this clonotype. This sequence joins TRBV6-1 and TRBJ1-2, with D hard to call. Trimming shortened V by 3 bases and J by 4 bases, and 18 bases separated the two germline ends. CDR1 and CDR2 from the germline V gene are MNHNS and SASEGT. This CDR3 is built from 16 residues. The CDR3 DNA follows: TGTGCCAGCAGTGATGGGGAAATGGGTCTTCCCTATGGCTACACCTTC. It specifies CASSDGEMGLPYGYTF.

This chain uses TRBV9 with TRBJ1-1, with unresolved D. The CDR3 consists of 13 residues. Germline V gene sequence: CDR1 SGDLS, CDR2 YYNGEE. Trimming pared 4 bases from V and 1 base from J, leaving 8 bases between. The CDR3: CASSPWQNTEAFF. CDR3 DNA sequence: TGTGCCAGCAGCCCATGGCAGAACACTGAAGCTTTCTTT.

Note on this clonotype: The limits of the CDR3 on the DNA are not certain, so only TCRdb's listed CDR3 is given. The chain carries TRBV28 and TRBJ1-2. Looked up from germline, CDR1 is MDHEN and CDR2 is SYDVKM. Both ends counted, the CDR3 spans 14 residues. This chain's CDR3 is CASRFFGRAGGYTF.

This clonotype was recorded a few times. The rearrangement joins TRBV5-4 to TRBJ2-7; TRBD2 matches at 12 bases. This CDR3 is 17 amino acids long. CDR1 is SGHNT and CDR2 is YYREEE in the germline V gene (reference sequence). Germline trimming cut 5 bases from V and 0 bases from J; bases unmatched to any gene: 9. Here the CDR3 reads CASSLAGGPLRSYEQYF. CDR3 sequence (DNA): TGTGCCAGCAGTCTAGCGGGGGGGCCTCTCCGCTCCTACGAGCAGTACTTC.

This clonotype appeared a few times. The chain combines TRBV20-1 with TRBJ1-5; D perhaps matches TRBD1 (6 bases). Trimming took 4 bases from V and 4 from J, leaving 17 bases between them. This CDR3 contains 15 residues. Germline lookup yields CDR1 DFQATT and CDR2 SNEGSKA (reference sequence). CDR3 protein: CSANIETGFNQPQHF. In DNA form, the CDR3 reads TGCAGTGCTAATATCGAGACAGGCTTTAATCAGCCCCAGCATTTT.

This clonotype showed up many times. The V call is TRBV7-2, the J call TRBJ2-3; 8 positions agree with TRBD1. Germline CDR1 SGHTA, CDR2 FQGNSA. The CDR3 is 15 residues long. The V gene end was trimmed by 4 bases and the J gene end by 3 bases; junction bases not matched to a gene: 6. CDR3 sequence reads: CASSSTGGSTDTQYF. The CDR3 nucleotides read TGTGCCAGCAGCTCCACAGGGGGGTCTACAGATACGCAGTATTTT.

This clonotype was seen at least ten times. The V call is TRBV28, the J call TRBJ2-7; D perhaps matches TRBD2 (7 bases). Germline CDR1 MDHEN, CDR2 SYDVKM. The CDR3 contains 15 residues. The V gene lost 7 bases and the J gene lost 2 bases, with 18 bases spanning the gap. The CDR3 nucleotides are TGTGCCAGCACCAAAGCGTGGGGGGGCGCCTACGAGCAGTACTTC. It is translated as CASTKAWGGAYEQYF. Full variable domain (outside the CDR3, taken from reference TRBV28 and TRBJ2-7): DVKVTQSSRYLVKRTGEKVFLECVQDMDHENMFWYRQDPGLGLRLIYFSYDVKMKEKGDIPEGYSVSREKKERFSLILESASTNQTSMYLCASTKAWGGAYEQYFGPGTRLTVT.

This clonotype was seen at least ten times. This sequence joins TRBV6-2 or TRBV6-3 and TRBJ1-2; D is possibly TRBD1 (6 bases). This CDR3 region has 13 residues. V lost 5 bases and J 3 bases, leaving 10 bases between the germline ends. Germline values: CDR1 MNHEY, CDR2 SVGEGT. The DNA for the CDR3 is TGTGCCAGCAGTACCGGGGGCGACTATGGCTACACCTTC. Its translation: CASSTGGDYGYTF.

Only a few counts were recorded for this clonotype. The chain employs TRBV3-1 and TRBJ1-1; D is uncertain. In germline, CDR1 is LGHDT, CDR2 YNNKEL (reference sequence). This CDR3 is built from 16 residues. The V end lost 4 bases, the J end lost 0 bases, and 15 bases lay between the germline ends. DNA of the CDR3: TGTGCCAGCAGCCCCCGACGGGGAGGAATGAACACTGAAGCTTTCTTT. Translation gives CASSPRRGGMNTEAFF.

The J gene is TRBJ2-6, the V gene TRBV28; D is uncertain. Trimming took 5 bases from V and 4 from J, leaving 9 bases between them. CDR1 is MDHEN and CDR2 is SYDVKM in the germline V gene. This CDR3 comprises 14 residues. DNA of the CDR3: TGTGCCAGCAGTCCCTCTTTAGGGGCCAACGTCCTGACTTTC. It codes for CASSPSLGANVLTF.

This clonotype was detected many times. V is TRBV7-9 and J is TRBJ1-1; D might be TRBD1 (5 bases). V was cut by 7 bases and J by 11 bases, with 17 bases left in between. Germline CDR1 is SEHNR and CDR2 is FQNEAQ (reference sequence). This CDR3 is built from 12 residues. This CDR3 is CASTTGPSVAFF. The CDR3 DNA sequence: TGTGCCAGCACTACGGGGCCCTCCGTCGCTTTCTTT.

This clonotype was seen ten or more times. The chain employs TRBV12-3 or TRBV12-4 and TRBJ2-7; D is possibly TRBD1 (5 bases). V lost 2 bases and J lost 1, with 12 bases in between. CDR3 size: 15 residues. CDR3 DNA: TGTGCCAGCAGTTTAAGTGGGGCCCAATCCTACGAGCAGTACTTC. Translation: CASSLSGAQSYEQYF.

This chain joins TRBV5-1 and TRBJ2-5, with 8 positions matching TRBD1. The CDR3 consists of 14 residues. Looked up from germline, CDR1 is SGHRS and CDR2 is YFSETQ. V shed 4 bases, J shed 3 bases, and the junction held 5 bases outside the gene matches. The chain's CDR3 is CASSVGTGKETQYF. The CDR3 DNA reads as TGCGCCAGCAGCGTGGGGACAGGTAAAGAGACCCAGTACTTC. Based on the CDR3 plus reference TRBV5-1 and TRBJ2-5, the full variable domain is KAGVTQTPRYLIKTRGQQVTLSCSPISGHRSVSWYQQTPGQGLQFLFEYFSETQRNKGNFPGRFSGRQFSNSRSEMNVSTLELGDSALYLCASSVGTGKETQYFGPGTRLLVL.

There are many counts of this clonotype. The rearrangement uses TRBV28 and TRBJ1-1; D is possibly TRBD1 (5 bases). Germline assignment: CDR1 MDHEN and CDR2 SYDVKM. Trimming pared 5 bases from V and 0 bases from J, leaving 13 bases between. This CDR3 is 15 amino acids long. The chain's CDR3 is CASSGHLLMNTEAFF. CDR3 sequence (DNA): TGTGCCAGCAGTGGACACCTTCTTATGAACACTGAAGCTTTCTTT.

This clonotype was counted many times. The V and J genes are TRBV11-1 and TRBJ2-1, with 8 bases lining up with TRBD2. Per the germline V gene, CDR1 is SGHAT and CDR2 is FQDESV (reference sequence). The CDR3 is 15 residues long. The trim removed 3 bases at V and 9 bases at J, leaving 10 bases unmatched. CDR3 coding DNA: TGTGCCAGCAGCTTTGGGTACGGGGGGGGTTTTGAGCAGTTCTTC. Translating gives CASSFGYGGGFEQFF. Filled out from reference TRBV11-1 and TRBJ2-1, the complete variable domain reads EAEVAQSPRYKITEKSQAVAFWCDPISGHATLYWYRQILGQGPELLVQFQDESVVDDSQLPKDRFSAERLKGVDSTLKIQPAELGDSAMYLCASSFGYGGGFEQFFGPGTRLTVL.

Concerning this clonotype itself: A much larger clone is a single base away; this may be a read error. V gene TRBV2 combines with J gene TRBJ1-5; D perhaps matches TRBD1 (6 bases). CDR1 and CDR2 (germline): SNHLY, FYNNEI. The CDR3 length is 15 residues. Trimming took off 6 bases at V and 7 bases at J, with 19 bases between the two ends. CDR3 DNA: TGTGCCAGCAGGGCCGGGGCAGGGGCAGGACAGCCCCAGCATTTT. Its protein is CASRAGAGAGQPQHF.

This clonotype was detected many times. The chain recombines TRBV24-1 with TRBJ2-5; TRBD1 matches 8 bases. The CDR3 runs 14 residues. The junction had 4 bases not matched to a gene; V was cut back by 4 bases and J by 4 bases. Germline V gene sequence: CDR1 KGHDR, CDR2 SFDVKD. The CDR3 DNA reads TGTGCCACCAGTGACCGTGACAGGGGAGAGACCCAGTACTTC. Translating gives CATSDRDRGETQYF.